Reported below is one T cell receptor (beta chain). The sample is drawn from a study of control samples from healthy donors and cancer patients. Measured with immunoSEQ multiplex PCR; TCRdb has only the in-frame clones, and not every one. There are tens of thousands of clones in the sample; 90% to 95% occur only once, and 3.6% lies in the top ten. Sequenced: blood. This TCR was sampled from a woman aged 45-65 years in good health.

The CDR3 loop is CAILVENTEAFF. CDR3 in DNA: TGTGCCATCCTCGTTGAGAACACTGAAGCTTTCTTT. The chain joins TRBV7-9 to TRBJ1-1, with D unclear. The V end was cut by 10 bases, the J end by 1 base, with 10 bases between. Germline V gene data show CDR1 as SEHNR and CDR2 as FQNEAQ (reference sequence). CDR3 length: 12 residues.